This T cell receptor beta chain is drawn from a study of OX40 agonist ivuxolimab in advanced cancers. V lost 0 bases, J lost 10 bases, and 17 bases lay in between. CDR1 is SGDLS and CDR2 is YYNGEE in the germline V gene. This CDR3 spans 15 amino acids. Findings and limits, study-wide: More expanded clones were found, on average, in CD8+ than in CD4+ T cells.

Points on this clone: What it binds is unknown.

Clones were sequenced by immunoSEQ multiplex PCR, and TCRdb holds only the in-frame ones, with some missing. Of approximately 74,000 clones detected, roughly 90% appear once; the ten largest clones hold around 0.31%. This sample comprised CD4+ or CD8+ T cells sorted from blood, obtained in a trial of the OX40 agonist ivuxolimab. The clonotype originates from an adult with an advanced solid tumor such as melanoma, head and neck, liver or kidney cancer. The chain uses TRBV9 and TRBJ2-1; D not resolved. For the CDR3, the DNA is TGTGCCAGCAGCGTAGAGAACTCCGGGTTGGGGGAGCAGTTCTTC. It yields the protein CASSVENSGLGEQFF.